Sequencing of this T cell receptor beta chain was carried out in a study of metastatic and nonmetastatic thyroid tumors. About the study: Malignant thyroid and benign thyroid patients provided blood and tumor or nodule tissue whose repertoires were compared. The study, taken as a whole, reports: Relative to benign nodules, malignant thyroid tumors were reportedly characterized by significantly elevated TCR beta diversity in blood and tumor.

No treatment had been given to any patient before thyroid surgery. By frequency in the sample, this clone is medium-sized. As yet, its antigen is unknown. Per the original data handling: Differences in CDR3 between clinicopathological groups were drawn on to build a classifier intended to discriminate distant-metastatic papillary thyroid cancer patients. MiXCR reprocessed the PCR reads for TCRdb. The V and J calls were not made by the authors but by TCRdb's processing. The table has fewer than 7,000 clones, approximately 35% seen once. The V gene's germline CDR1 is MDHEN and CDR2 SYDVKM. This CDR3 is built from 15 residues. The V gene lost 5 bases and the J gene lost 4 bases, with 17 bases spanning the gap.

The clonotype comes from a female donor with papillary thyroid cancer or a benign thyroid nodule (not recorded which). Some clones in this sample may be carry-over from other donors' samples. Sequencing was carried out using tumor tissue. The genes are TRBV28 and TRBJ1-2, with TRBD1 as a possible D gene (5 bases). CDR3 residues: CASSRGGPLGYGYTF. The CDR3 nucleotides read TGTGCCAGCAGTCGTGGGGGTCCTTTGGGCTATGGCTACACCTTC.